The rows below give T cell receptor beta chains drawn from one sample of a study of regulatory T cells in long-lasting Graves disease. TCRdb fed the multiplex PCR reads into MiXCR, producing one record per CDR3 protein. Of some 490,000 distinct CDR3 sequences listed, around 12% were seen once; the top ten hold roughly 9.3%. In addition, the sample was reused for a study of T cells in Graves' hyperthyroidism and ophthalmopathy.

Sample: peripheral blood mononuclear cells (PBMCs), taken at new diagnosis, from a patient treated with antithyroid drugs. The receptors stem from a woman under 40 with Graves disease. Both conserved end residues are part of each CDR3. Each record gives: V gene, CDR3 length, D gene, J gene, clone size, CDR3 protein, CDR3 DNA. D genes are given only for firm matches. Some rows mark clone size as missing; the rest say once, few, many or name a class of expanded clone.

V: TRBV7-2
length: 12
D: .
J: TRBJ2-3
size: many
CDR3: CASGGFSDTQYF
DNA: TGTGCCAGCGGGGGCTTTTCAGATACGCAGTATTTT

V: TRBV7-6
length: 15
D: .
J: TRBJ1-6
size: many
CDR3: CASSRRDTDNSPLHF
DNA: TGTGCCAGCAGCCGCCGGGACACGGATAATTCACCCCTCCACTTT

V: TRBV5-1
length: 15
D: TRBD1
J: TRBJ2-5
size: many
CDR3: CASSSGTADQETQYF
DNA: TGCGCCAGCAGCTCCGGGACAGCCGACCAAGAGACCCAGTACTTC

V: TRBV15
length: 14
D: TRBD1
J: TRBJ2-7
size: many
CDR3: CATSKGGDRGEQYF
DNA: TGTGCCACCAGCAAAGGGGGGGACAGGGGGGAGCAGTACTTC

V: TRBV18
length: 18
D: .
J: TRBJ2-1
size: many
CDR3: CASSQSILSTSSYNEQFF
DNA: TGTGCCAGCTCACAGTCGATTTTATCGACTAGCTCCTACAATGAGCAGTTCTTC

V: TRBV12-3/TRBV12-4
length: 16
D: TRBD1
J: TRBJ1-3
size: many
CDR3: CASSRQGSGSGNTIYF
DNA: TGTGCCAGCAGCAGACAGGGTTCGGGCTCTGGAAACACCATATATTTT

V: TRBV4-1
length: 13
D: .
J: TRBJ1-6
size: many
CDR3: CASSQAGTEALHF
DNA: TGCGCCAGCAGCCAGGCCGGGACCGAAGCCCTCCACTTT

V: TRBV2
length: 14
D: .
J: TRBJ2-3
size: many
CDR3: CASQTRGTTDTQYF
DNA: TGTGCCAGCCAAACCAGGGGAACCACAGATACGCAGTATTTT

V: TRBV12-5
length: 18
D: TRBD1
J: TRBJ2-2
size: many
CDR3: CASGLAYRDRVVPGELFF
DNA: TGTGCTAGTGGTTTGGCCTACCGGGACAGGGTGGTTCCCGGGGAGCTGTTTTTT

V: TRBV5-6
length: 15
D: .
J: TRBJ2-7
size: .
CDR3: CASSPPGQDVYEQYF
DNA: TGTGCCAGCAGCCCCCCGGGGCAGGATGTGTACGAGCAGTACTTC

V: TRBV6-5
length: 15
D: .
J: TRBJ2-1
size: many
CDR3: CASSFDRHTYNEQFF
DNA: TGTGCCAGCAGTTTCGATAGGCATACATACAATGAGCAGTTCTTC

V: TRBV7-2
length: 16
D: TRBD2
J: TRBJ2-7
size: many
CDR3: CASSLAASGVFYEQYF
DNA: TGTGCCAGCAGCTTAGCAGCCAGCGGGGTTTTCTACGAGCAGTACTTC

V: TRBV18
length: 16
D: .
J: TRBJ2-7
size: few
CDR3: CASSPPGPRGSYEQYF
DNA: TGTGCCAGCTCACCACCGGGCCCCAGGGGCTCCTACGAGCAGTACTTC

V: TRBV29-1
length: 11
D: .
J: TRBJ2-3
size: .
CDR3: CSVGRADTQYF
DNA: TGCAGCGTTGGCCGCGCAGATACGCAGTATTTT

V: TRBV9
length: 14
D: TRBD1
J: TRBJ2-5
size: many
CDR3: CASSGQGVVETQYF
DNA: TGTGCCAGCAGCGGACAGGGGGTGGTGGAGACCCAGTACTTC

V: TRBV2
length: 13
D: .
J: TRBJ1-1
size: many
CDR3: CASGSEMGTEAFF
DNA: TGTGCCAGCGGGAGTGAGATGGGAACTGAAGCTTTCTTT

V: TRBV7-2
length: 15
D: TRBD2
J: TRBJ2-7
size: few
CDR3: CASSLEASGIPEQYF
DNA: TGTGCCAGCAGCTTAGAGGCTAGCGGGATACCCGAGCAGTACTTC

V: TRBV6-5
length: 15
D: TRBD1
J: TRBJ1-2
size: few
CDR3: CASSYSGQANYGYTF
DNA: TGTGCCAGCAGTTACTCAGGACAGGCGAACTATGGCTACACCTTC

V: TRBV27
length: 15
D: TRBD2
J: TRBJ2-5
size: few
CDR3: CASSWEGGRAETQYF
DNA: TGTGCCAGCAGTTGGGAGGGCGGGAGGGCGGAGACCCAGTACTTC

V: TRBV7-6
length: 17
D: TRBD2
J: TRBJ2-1
size: many
CDR3: CASSDPWGGRAENEQFF
DNA: TGTGCCAGCAGCGACCCCTGGGGCGGGAGGGCCGAGAATGAGCAGTTCTTC

V: TRBV7-2
length: 14
D: TRBD1
J: TRBJ1-1
size: .
CDR3: CASSLSRQGLGAFF
DNA: TGTGCCAGCAGCTTATCCCGACAGGGCCTAGGGGCTTTCTTT

V: TRBV9
length: 16
D: TRBD1
J: TRBJ2-7
size: few
CDR3: CASSVESGTGTYEQYF
DNA: TGTGCCAGCAGCGTAGAATCCGGGACAGGGACCTACGAGCAGTACTTC

V: TRBV7-2
length: 16
D: TRBD2
J: TRBJ2-2
size: many
CDR3: CASSGLAGDYTGELFF
DNA: TGTGCCAGCTCGGGACTAGCGGGAGATTACACCGGGGAGCTGTTTTTT

V: TRBV15
length: 16
D: .
J: TRBJ2-1
size: many
CDR3: CATSRDRQSPRDEQFF
DNA: TGTGCCACCAGCAGAGATAGACAGTCCCCTCGGGATGAGCAGTTCTTC

V: TRBV6-2/TRBV6-3
length: 13
D: .
J: TRBJ1-6
size: few
CDR3: CASSFEGNSPLHF
DNA: TGTGCCAGCAGTTTTGAGGGCAATTCACCCCTCCACTTT

V: TRBV4-1
length: 17
D: .
J: TRBJ2-2
size: .
CDR3: CASSQDRTSSQSGELFF
DNA: TGCGCCAGCAGCCAAGATCGAACTAGCTCCCAATCCGGGGAGCTGTTTTTT

V: TRBV7-9
length: 15
D: .
J: TRBJ1-1
size: few
CDR3: CASSNRQRLNTEAFF
DNA: TGTGCCAGCAGTAATAGACAGAGATTGAACACTGAAGCTTTCTTT

V: TRBV7-3
length: 15
D: .
J: TRBJ2-1
size: many
CDR3: CASSPLGGSYNEQFF
DNA: TGTGCCAGCAGCCCCCTCGGAGGTAGCTACAATGAGCAGTTCTTC

V: TRBV11-3
length: 16
D: .
J: TRBJ2-3
size: many
CDR3: CASSQDRADSTDTQYF
DNA: TGCGCCAGCAGCCAAGATCGGGCGGATAGCACAGATACGCAGTATTTT

V: TRBV28
length: 14
D: TRBD2
J: TRBJ2-7
size: many
CDR3: CASSLTGGPNEQYF
DNA: TGTGCCAGCAGTTTAACGGGAGGGCCAAACGAGCAGTACTTC

V: TRBV2
length: 11
D: .
J: TRBJ2-3
size: many
CDR3: CASSPTDTQYF
DNA: TGTGCCAGCAGTCCCACAGATACGCAGTATTTT

V: TRBV6-2/TRBV6-3
length: 12
D: .
J: TRBJ2-7
size: few
CDR3: CASVNPWVEQYF
DNA: TGTGCCAGCGTCAACCCATGGGTCGAGCAGTACTTC

V: TRBV5-1
length: 14
D: .
J: TRBJ1-3
size: many
CDR3: CASSPAYSGNTIYF
DNA: TGCGCCAGCTCCCCGGCCTACTCTGGAAACACCATATATTTT

V: TRBV6-1
length: 13
D: .
J: TRBJ2-7
size: .
CDR3: CASSRDLTYEQYF
DNA: TGTGCCAGCAGCCGGGACTTAACCTACGAGCAGTACTTC

V: TRBV6-1
length: 16
D: TRBD2
J: TRBJ2-1
size: .
CDR3: CASNLAGVRDGSEQFF
DNA: TGTGCCAGCAACCTAGCGGGAGTCCGGGACGGCAGTGAGCAGTTCTTC

V: TRBV15
length: 15
D: .
J: TRBJ1-2
size: many
CDR3: CATSRGTENFYGYTF
DNA: TGTGCCACCAGCAGAGGGACAGAAAATTTCTATGGCTACACCTTC

V: TRBV30
length: 13
D: .
J: TRBJ1-1
size: many
CDR3: CAWSSSGTTEAFF
DNA: TGTGCCTGGAGTTCTAGTGGGACCACTGAAGCTTTCTTT

V: TRBV3-1
length: 15
D: .
J: TRBJ2-7
size: many
CDR3: CASSQAPAGAYEQYF
DNA: TGTGCCAGCAGCCAAGCTCCGGCAGGGGCCTACGAGCAGTACTTC

V: TRBV6-2/TRBV6-3
length: 16
D: TRBD2
J: TRBJ2-7
size: .
CDR3: CASSALGVAGGYEQYF
DNA: TGTGCCAGCAGTGCCCTGGGGGTAGCGGGAGGCTACGAGCAGTACTTC

V: TRBV18
length: 16
D: TRBD2
J: TRBJ2-7
size: many
CDR3: CASSPSNSGSGYEQYF
DNA: TGTGCCAGCTCACCGTCAAATAGCGGGAGTGGCTACGAGCAGTACTTC

V: TRBV6-2/TRBV6-3
length: 14
D: .
J: TRBJ1-1
size: few
CDR3: CASSQHRPNTEAFF
DNA: TGTGCCAGCAGCCAACACCGCCCGAACACTGAAGCTTTCTTT

V: TRBV28
length: 14
D: TRBD2
J: TRBJ2-5
size: many
CDR3: CASSTSGRIETQYF
DNA: TGTGCCAGCAGTACTAGCGGGAGGATAGAGACCCAGTACTTC

V: TRBV28
length: 12
D: .
J: TRBJ2-5
size: many
CDR3: CASSLLMGTQYF
DNA: TGTGCCAGCAGTTTGCTCATGGGGACCCAGTACTTC

V: TRBV3-1
length: 16
D: .
J: TRBJ1-2
size: many
CDR3: CASSRLTGTFYSGYTF
DNA: TGTGCCAGCAGCCGCTTAACAGGGACTTTTTATTCTGGCTACACCTTC

V: TRBV27
length: 19
D: TRBD2
J: TRBJ2-1
size: many
CDR3: CASSRQNRDYHLRSSEQFF
DNA: TGTGCCAGCAGTCGACAAAACCGGGACTACCACCTTCGTTCCTCTGAGCAGTTCTTC

V: TRBV20-1
length: 14
D: TRBD1
J: TRBJ2-3
size: few
CDR3: CSAISGTGVDTQYF
DNA: TGCAGTGCTATTTCCGGGACAGGGGTAGATACGCAGTATTTT